This is a list of T cell receptor beta chains from one sample in a study of CD8+ T cells in alopecia areata. The protocol was immunoSEQ multiplex PCR, while the TCRdb copy is restricted to in-frame clones and leaves out a portion. The sample includes about 110,000 clones, almost 60% seen only once; the top ten take 20% to 25%. The sequenced sample consisted of CD8+ T cells sorted from blood. Receptor source: a human donor in good health. The CDR3 runs from the conserved cysteine through the conserved F or W. D genes are given only for firm matches. Size values are once, few and many counts, or a class for expanded clones, and some rows have none.

abundance,d_gene,v_gene,j_gene,CDR3nt,CDR3aa
NA,TRBD2,TRBV7-8,TRBJ2-3,TGTGCCAGCAGCTCACGAACTAGCGGGGAGCTCACAGATACGCAGTATTTT,CASSSRTSGELTDTQYF
NA,TRBD1,TRBV29-1,TRBJ2-7,TGCAGCGTTACCCTAGGGAGGGACAGGGGTTTCTCCTACGAGCAGTACTTC,CSVTLGRDRGFSYEQYF
NA,NA,TRBV27,TRBJ1-6,TGTGCCAGCAGTTTATTACGGAGGGGTCGGTCACCCCTCCACTTT,CASSLLRRGRSPLHF
NA,NA,TRBV5-4,TRBJ2-3,TGCGCCAGCAGCCAAGGGGGCGGGGCGGCAGATACGCAGTATTTT,CASSQGGGAADTQYF
NA,NA,TRBV6-5,TRBJ1-6,TGTGCCAGCAGTTACGCGGGCTCCTCCTATAATTCACCCCTCCACTTT,CASSYAGSSYNSPLHF
NA,TRBD1,TRBV28,TRBJ1-2,TGTGCCAGCAGTTTACCGACAGGGGGCGAGGGCTACACCTTC,CASSLPTGGEGYTF
few,NA,TRBV13,TRBJ2-2,TGTGCCAGCAGCGCGGACCGGGCGCCAGTCCAACCGAACACCGGGGAGCTGTTTTTT,CASSADRAPVQPNTGELFF
NA,TRBD1,TRBV29-1,TRBJ1-5,TGCAGCGTTGCCGGGACAGAAGGGGAGGGTCAGCCCCAGCATTTT,CSVAGTEGEGQPQHF
NA,NA,TRBV5-1,TRBJ2-2,TGCGCCAGCAGCTTCCCTACGAGAAACAAGAACACCGGGGAGCTGTTTTTT,CASSFPTRNKNTGELFF
NA,NA,TRBV30,TRBJ2-7,TGTGCCTTGACCGGGACGGTGAGCTCCTACGAGCAGTACTTC,CALTGTVSSYEQYF
few,NA,TRBV7-2,TRBJ2-3,TGTGCCAGCAGCTCCGACAGAGGCACAGATACGCAGTATTTT,CASSSDRGTDTQYF
NA,NA,TRBV9,TRBJ2-7,TGTGCCAGCAGCCCGTCCGGGACTCCACGCCCCCACGAGCAGTACTTC,CASSPSGTPRPHEQYF
once,NA,TRBV11-2,TRBJ2-5,TGTGCCAGCAGCTTAGTCTTTGGCCCACAAGAGACCCAGTACTTC,CASSLVFGPQETQYF
NA,NA,TRBV18,TRBJ1-4,TGTGCCAGCTCACCGTATCCAGGGACGGCTAATGAAAAACTGTTTTTT,CASSPYPGTANEKLFF
NA,NA,TRBV5-6,TRBJ1-1,TGTGCCAGCAGATCGGGCTGGGGCACTGAAGCTTTCTTT,CASRSGWGTEAFF